A selection of T cell receptor beta chains follows, all from one sample in a study of blood T cells in healthy people across ages. TCRdb re-derived calls from the 5' RACE reads in MiXCR, one entry per CDR3 protein. This sample yields roughly 830,000 distinct CDR3 sequences, of which roughly 60% are seen a single time; roughly a quarter belongs to the top ten. Input material: blood. These TCRs come from a man aged 25 to 40 in good health. Each CDR3 is given with its conserved first and last residue. A D gene is named only where the DNA matches it firmly. A row's size may be missing; if present it is once, few, many or a size class.

j_gene: TRBJ2-3
abundance: NA
v_gene: TRBV6-5
d_gene: NA
len: 10
CDR3aa: CASGEDTQYF
CDR3nt: TGTGCCAGCGGAGAGGATACGCAGTATTTT

j_gene: TRBJ2-5
abundance: NA
v_gene: TRBV7-2
d_gene: TRBD2
len: 16
CDR3aa: CASSSRRGGDHETQYF
CDR3nt: TGTGCCAGCAGCTCCCGTCGGGGAGGGGACCATGAGACCCAGTACTTC

j_gene: TRBJ1-1
abundance: NA
v_gene: TRBV20-1
d_gene: TRBD1
len: 14
CDR3aa: CSASGDRRGTEAFF
CDR3nt: TGCAGTGCTAGTGGGGACAGGCGGGGCACTGAAGCTTTCTTT

j_gene: TRBJ2-1
abundance: few
v_gene: TRBV7-3
d_gene: NA
len: 14
CDR3aa: CASSPNSRDNEQFF
CDR3nt: TGTGCCAGCAGCCCCAATTCCAGGGACAATGAGCAGTTCTTC

j_gene: TRBJ2-3
abundance: NA
v_gene: TRBV20-1
d_gene: NA
len: 13
CDR3aa: CSAREGAFDTQYF
CDR3nt: TGCAGTGCTAGAGAGGGGGCTTTTGATACGCAGTATTTT

j_gene: TRBJ2-7
abundance: once
v_gene: TRBV7-2
d_gene: NA
len: 15
CDR3aa: CASSVEVSAVYEQYF
CDR3nt: TGTGCCAGCAGCGTAGAGGTTTCGGCAGTTTACGAGCAGTACTTC

j_gene: TRBJ2-1
abundance: NA
v_gene: TRBV20-1
d_gene: TRBD2
len: 14
CDR3aa: CSARGAGAYNEQFF
CDR3nt: TGCAGTGCTAGAGGTGCGGGGGCCTACAATGAGCAGTTCTTC

j_gene: TRBJ2-5
abundance: NA
v_gene: TRBV13
d_gene: NA
len: 12
CDR3aa: CASSSAEETQYF
CDR3nt: TGTGCCAGCAGCTCGGCCGAAGAGACCCAGTACTTC

j_gene: TRBJ2-7
abundance: NA
v_gene: TRBV20-1
d_gene: TRBD1
len: 17
CDR3aa: CSASPPAGQANSYEQYF
CDR3nt: TGCAGTGCTAGCCCACCCGCGGGACAGGCGAACTCCTACGAGCAGTACTTC

j_gene: TRBJ2-5
abundance: few
v_gene: TRBV7-2
d_gene: NA
len: 15
CDR3aa: CASSTTISPMNEQYF
CDR3nt: TGTGCCAGCAGCACGACCATCTCGCCAATGAATGAGCAGTACTTC

j_gene: TRBJ2-1
abundance: NA
v_gene: TRBV5-6
d_gene: NA
len: 14
CDR3aa: CASSPTASYKEQFF
CDR3nt: TGTGCCAGCAGCCCGACCGCCTCCTACAAGGAGCAGTTCTTC

j_gene: TRBJ2-5
abundance: NA
v_gene: TRBV4-2
d_gene: TRBD2
len: 19
CDR3aa: CASSQAPQLGSGGAETQYF
CDR3nt: TGTGCCAGCAGCCAAGCCCCTCAGTTAGGTAGCGGGGGGGCCGAGACCCAGTACTTC